Listed below are T cell receptor beta chains from one sample, sequenced in a study of human T cells and chemical hapten exposure. Using its own MiXCR run on the RACE reads, TCRdb lists one record per CDR3 protein. Here the sample spans about 30,000 distinct CDR3 sequences, about 5% being singletons. This specimen was whole blood, taken in connection with sensitization to the hapten diphenylcyclopropenone (DPC). The receptors were sampled from a man aged 25-45 years with alopecia areata. Some clones in this sample may be carry-over from other donors' samples. CDR3s include the opening cysteine and the closing phenylalanine or tryptophan. The D gene is left open where the match is weak. Not all rows give a size; the values are once, few, many and, for expanded clones, a class.

d_gene: NA
j_gene: TRBJ2-1
v_gene: TRBV7-2
abundance: many
CDR3aa: CASSLQGNFYNEQFF
CDR3nt: TGTGCCAGCAGCTTACAGGGTAATTTTTACAATGAGCAGTTCTTC

d_gene: NA
j_gene: TRBJ1-2
v_gene: TRBV12-3/TRBV12-4
abundance: many
CDR3aa: CASSLVSGYGYTF
CDR3nt: TGTGCCAGCAGTTTAGTCTCTGGCTATGGCTACACCTTC

d_gene: NA
j_gene: TRBJ2-1
v_gene: TRBV12-3/TRBV12-4
abundance: many
CDR3aa: CASSLRNEQFF
CDR3nt: TGTGCCAGCAGTTTAAGGAATGAGCAGTTCTTC

d_gene: NA
j_gene: TRBJ1-6
v_gene: TRBV7-9
abundance: many
CDR3aa: CASSSGRENNSPLHF
CDR3nt: TGTGCCAGCAGCTCCGGGCGGGAAAATAATTCACCCCTCCACTTT

d_gene: NA
j_gene: TRBJ1-2
v_gene: TRBV12-3/TRBV12-4
abundance: few
CDR3aa: CASSFGGQSGYTF
CDR3nt: TGTGCCAGCAGTTTCGGGGGCCAGAGTGGCTACACCTTC

d_gene: TRBD2
j_gene: TRBJ2-5
v_gene: TRBV7-9
abundance: many
CDR3aa: CASSLEGLAGGKTQYF
CDR3nt: TGTGCCAGCAGCTTAGAGGGTCTAGCGGGAGGAAAGACCCAGTACTTC

d_gene: TRBD1
j_gene: TRBJ2-7
v_gene: TRBV7-8
abundance: many
CDR3aa: CASSPGTGGSYEQYF
CDR3nt: TGTGCCAGCAGCCCCGGGACAGGGGGCTCCTACGAGCAGTACTTC

d_gene: TRBD1
j_gene: TRBJ2-2
v_gene: TRBV5-1
abundance: NA
CDR3aa: CASSAGTENTGELFF
CDR3nt: TGCGCCAGCAGCGCCGGGACAGAGAACACCGGGGAGCTGTTTTTT

d_gene: NA
j_gene: TRBJ1-2
v_gene: TRBV6-5
abundance: few
CDR3aa: CASSPSGTSGGYTF
CDR3nt: TGTGCCAGCAGTCCTTCCGGGACATCAGGGGGCTACACCTTC

d_gene: TRBD2
j_gene: TRBJ2-5
v_gene: TRBV7-9
abundance: many
CDR3aa: CASSAAFGGEGQETQYF
CDR3nt: TGTGCCAGCAGCGCCGCCTTTGGGGGGGAAGGCCAAGAGACCCAGTACTTC

d_gene: TRBD2
j_gene: TRBJ2-5
v_gene: TRBV19
abundance: many
CDR3aa: CASSKGLAGDSAETQYF
CDR3nt: TGTGCCAGTAGTAAGGGACTAGCGGGGGATTCAGCCGAGACCCAGTACTTC

d_gene: TRBD1
j_gene: TRBJ2-7
v_gene: TRBV7-9
abundance: many
CDR3aa: CASSLTGPHEQYF
CDR3nt: TGTGCCAGCAGCCTGACAGGGCCCCACGAGCAGTACTTC

d_gene: NA
j_gene: TRBJ2-3
v_gene: TRBV24-1
abundance: many
CDR3aa: CATSDSGSGTGTDTQYF
CDR3nt: TGTGCCACCAGTGATTCTGGGTCAGGGACTGGCACAGATACGCAGTATTTT

d_gene: NA
j_gene: TRBJ2-2
v_gene: TRBV30
abundance: many
CDR3aa: CAWSYNTGELFF
CDR3nt: TGTGCCTGGAGTTACAACACCGGGGAGCTGTTTTTT

d_gene: TRBD2
j_gene: TRBJ2-4
v_gene: TRBV14
abundance: many
CDR3aa: CASSPVPLAGANIQYF
CDR3nt: TGTGCCAGCAGCCCTGTGCCACTAGCGGGGGCAAACATTCAGTACTTC

d_gene: NA
j_gene: TRBJ1-1
v_gene: TRBV11-3
abundance: many
CDR3aa: CASSPFPDLNTEAFF
CDR3nt: TGTGCCAGCAGCCCCTTCCCCGATTTGAACACTGAAGCTTTCTTT

d_gene: NA
j_gene: TRBJ1-2
v_gene: TRBV14
abundance: many
CDR3aa: CASSPNLNAGYGYTF
CDR3nt: TGTGCCAGCAGTCCCAACCTCAACGCGGGGTATGGCTACACCTTC

d_gene: NA
j_gene: TRBJ2-4
v_gene: TRBV19
abundance: many
CDR3aa: CASRPDSPLKNIQYF
CDR3nt: TGTGCCAGTAGGCCGGACTCCCCGCTCAAAAACATTCAGTACTTC

d_gene: NA
j_gene: TRBJ1-6
v_gene: TRBV12-3/TRBV12-4
abundance: many
CDR3aa: CASSLAGIGYNSPLHF
CDR3nt: TGTGCCAGCAGTCTTGCAGGAATCGGCTATAATTCACCCCTCCACTTT

d_gene: NA
j_gene: TRBJ2-1
v_gene: TRBV10-2
abundance: many
CDR3aa: CASSEGTSVFGEQFF
CDR3nt: TGCGCCAGCAGTGAAGGGACTTCCGTCTTTGGTGAGCAGTTCTTC

d_gene: NA
j_gene: TRBJ1-2
v_gene: TRBV11-2
abundance: many
CDR3aa: CASSSSHRNYGYTF
CDR3nt: TGTGCCAGCAGCTCAAGCCACAGAAACTATGGCTACACCTTC

d_gene: TRBD1
j_gene: TRBJ2-1
v_gene: TRBV7-8
abundance: many
CDR3aa: CASSSQDRGRGEQFF
CDR3nt: TGTGCCAGCAGCTCGCAGGACAGGGGCCGCGGTGAGCAGTTCTTC

d_gene: NA
j_gene: TRBJ2-7
v_gene: TRBV5-1
abundance: many
CDR3aa: CASSLGVSLKGENGEQYF
CDR3nt: TGCGCCAGCAGCTTGGGCGTCAGCCTAAAAGGAGAGAATGGCGAGCAGTACTTC

d_gene: NA
j_gene: TRBJ2-1
v_gene: TRBV3-1
abundance: many
CDR3aa: CASSQDLASYNEQFF
CDR3nt: TGTGCCAGCAGCCAAGATTTGGCCTCCTACAATGAGCAGTTCTTC

d_gene: NA
j_gene: TRBJ1-5
v_gene: TRBV30
abundance: many
CDR3aa: CAWSPGRDQPQHF
CDR3nt: TGTGCCTGGAGCCCCGGCAGGGATCAGCCCCAGCATTTT

d_gene: NA
j_gene: TRBJ2-5
v_gene: TRBV18
abundance: many
CDR3aa: CASSLGTQETQYF
CDR3nt: TGTGCCAGCTCACTCGGGACTCAAGAGACCCAGTACTTC

d_gene: TRBD2
j_gene: TRBJ2-3
v_gene: TRBV7-9
abundance: many
CDR3aa: CASSLGTSGIESTDTQYF
CDR3nt: TGTGCCAGCAGCTTAGGGACTAGCGGGATCGAGAGCACAGATACGCAGTATTTT

d_gene: NA
j_gene: TRBJ2-7
v_gene: TRBV20-1
abundance: many
CDR3aa: CSARWTAAPYEQYF
CDR3nt: TGCAGTGCTAGATGGACCGCTGCTCCCTACGAGCAGTACTTC

d_gene: NA
j_gene: TRBJ2-6
v_gene: TRBV7-3
abundance: many
CDR3aa: CASSPGDWANVLTF
CDR3nt: TGTGCCAGCAGCCCCGGGGACTGGGCCAACGTCCTGACTTTC

d_gene: NA
j_gene: TRBJ2-3
v_gene: TRBV2
abundance: large
CDR3aa: CASSEGYSPSSDTQYF
CDR3nt: TGTGCCAGCAGTGAAGGCTACAGCCCGTCGTCGGATACGCAGTATTTT

d_gene: NA
j_gene: TRBJ2-3
v_gene: TRBV6-2/TRBV6-3
abundance: NA
CDR3aa: CASSYSYGGPSTDTQYF
CDR3nt: TGTGCCAGCAGTTACTCCTACGGGGGACCTAGCACAGATACGCAGTATTTT

d_gene: TRBD1
j_gene: TRBJ2-3
v_gene: TRBV27
abundance: many
CDR3aa: CASSRGQGVTDTQYF
CDR3nt: TGTGCCAGCAGTAGGGGACAGGGGGTCACAGATACGCAGTATTTT

d_gene: NA
j_gene: TRBJ1-1
v_gene: TRBV9
abundance: many
CDR3aa: CASSAQEGLNTEAFF
CDR3nt: TGTGCCAGCAGCGCTCAGGAGGGACTGAACACTGAAGCTTTCTTT

d_gene: NA
j_gene: TRBJ2-1
v_gene: TRBV20-1
abundance: many
CDR3aa: CSARDTGSAGDEQFF
CDR3nt: TGCAGTGCTAGAGATACAGGGTCGGCCGGCGATGAGCAGTTCTTC

d_gene: TRBD1
j_gene: TRBJ2-7
v_gene: TRBV5-5
abundance: many
CDR3aa: CASSWRAGGFEEQYF
CDR3nt: TGTGCCAGCAGCTGGCGGGCAGGGGGATTTGAGGAGCAGTACTTC

d_gene: TRBD1
j_gene: TRBJ1-1
v_gene: TRBV6-2/TRBV6-3
abundance: many
CDR3aa: CASNGQGGSTEAFF
CDR3nt: TGTGCCAGCAACGGACAGGGAGGGAGCACTGAAGCTTTCTTT

d_gene: NA
j_gene: TRBJ2-2
v_gene: TRBV27
abundance: many
CDR3aa: CACGRGNTGELFF
CDR3nt: TGTGCCTGCGGGCGGGGAAACACCGGGGAGCTGTTTTTT

d_gene: NA
j_gene: TRBJ2-2
v_gene: TRBV20-1
abundance: many
CDR3aa: CSARSEAGDDTGELFF
CDR3nt: TGCAGTGCCCGTTCGGAGGCAGGGGATGACACCGGGGAGCTGTTTTTT

d_gene: NA
j_gene: TRBJ2-7
v_gene: TRBV29-1
abundance: many
CDR3aa: CSVLGSYEQYF
CDR3nt: TGCAGCGTTCTGGGTTCCTACGAGCAGTACTTC

d_gene: NA
j_gene: TRBJ1-5
v_gene: TRBV10-2
abundance: many
CDR3aa: CASTQGGDQPQHF
CDR3nt: TGCGCCAGTACTCAGGGCGGCGATCAGCCCCAGCATTTT

d_gene: TRBD1
j_gene: TRBJ2-3
v_gene: TRBV10-3
abundance: many
CDR3aa: CAISDPGTGYADTQYF
CDR3nt: TGTGCCATCAGTGATCCCGGGACAGGGTACGCAGATACGCAGTATTTT

d_gene: TRBD2
j_gene: TRBJ2-7
v_gene: TRBV7-2
abundance: many
CDR3aa: CASSLERGKSSYEQYF
CDR3nt: TGTGCCAGCAGCTTAGAGCGGGGGAAGAGCTCCTACGAGCAGTACTTC

d_gene: NA
j_gene: TRBJ2-6
v_gene: TRBV6-5
abundance: many
CDR3aa: CASFRAGANVLTF
CDR3nt: TGTGCCAGTTTCAGGGCCGGGGCCAACGTCCTGACTTTC